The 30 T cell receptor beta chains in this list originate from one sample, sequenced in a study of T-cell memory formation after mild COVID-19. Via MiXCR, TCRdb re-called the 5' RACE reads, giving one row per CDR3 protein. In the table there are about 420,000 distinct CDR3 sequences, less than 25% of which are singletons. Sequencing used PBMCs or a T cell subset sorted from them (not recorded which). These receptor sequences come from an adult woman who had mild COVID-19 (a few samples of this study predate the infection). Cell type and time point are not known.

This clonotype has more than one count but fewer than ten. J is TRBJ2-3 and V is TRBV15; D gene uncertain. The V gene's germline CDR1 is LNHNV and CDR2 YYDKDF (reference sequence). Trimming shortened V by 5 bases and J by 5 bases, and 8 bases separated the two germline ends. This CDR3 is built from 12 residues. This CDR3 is CATSPLGDTQYF. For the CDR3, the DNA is TGTGCCACCAGCCCCCTCGGAGATACGCAGTATTTT.

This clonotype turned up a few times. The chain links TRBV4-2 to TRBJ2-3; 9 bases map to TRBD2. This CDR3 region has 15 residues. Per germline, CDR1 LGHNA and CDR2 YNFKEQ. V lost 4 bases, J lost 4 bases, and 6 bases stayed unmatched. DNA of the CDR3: TGTGCCAGCAGCCCCGGGACTAGCATGGCAGATACGCAGTATTTT. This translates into CASSPGTSMADTQYF.

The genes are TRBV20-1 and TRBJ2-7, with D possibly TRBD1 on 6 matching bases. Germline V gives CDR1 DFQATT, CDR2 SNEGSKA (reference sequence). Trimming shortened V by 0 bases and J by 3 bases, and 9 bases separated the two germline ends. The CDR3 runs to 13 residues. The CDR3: CSARDRGHYEQYF. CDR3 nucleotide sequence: TGCAGTGCTAGAGACAGGGGACACTACGAGCAGTACTTC.

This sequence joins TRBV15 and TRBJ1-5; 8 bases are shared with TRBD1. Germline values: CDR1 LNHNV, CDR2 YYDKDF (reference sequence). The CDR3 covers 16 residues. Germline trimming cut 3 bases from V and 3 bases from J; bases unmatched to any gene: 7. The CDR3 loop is CATSRPGTGYNQPQHF. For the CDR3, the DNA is TGTGCCACCAGCAGGCCCGGGACAGGCTACAATCAGCCCCAGCATTTT.

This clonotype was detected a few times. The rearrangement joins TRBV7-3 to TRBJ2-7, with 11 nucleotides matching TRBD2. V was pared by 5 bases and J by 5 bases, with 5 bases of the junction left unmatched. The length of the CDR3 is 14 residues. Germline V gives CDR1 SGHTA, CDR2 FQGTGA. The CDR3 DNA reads TGTGCCAGCAGCGTTAGCGGGGGGGCGGACGAGCAGTACTTC. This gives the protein CASSVSGGADEQYF.

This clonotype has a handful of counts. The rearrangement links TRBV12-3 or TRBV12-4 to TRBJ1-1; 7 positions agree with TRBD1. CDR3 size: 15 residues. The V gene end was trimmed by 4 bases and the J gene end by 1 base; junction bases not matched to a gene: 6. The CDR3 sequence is CASSSPTGTNTEAFF. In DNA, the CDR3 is TGTGCCAGCAGTTCTCCGACAGGGACGAACACTGAAGCTTTCTTT.

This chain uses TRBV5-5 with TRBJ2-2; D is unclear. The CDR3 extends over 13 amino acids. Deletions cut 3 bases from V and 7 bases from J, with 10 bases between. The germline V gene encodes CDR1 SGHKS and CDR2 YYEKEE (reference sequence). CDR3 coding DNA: TGTGCCAGCAGCTGGCCCGCAGACGGGGAGCTGTTTTTT. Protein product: CASSWPADGELFF.

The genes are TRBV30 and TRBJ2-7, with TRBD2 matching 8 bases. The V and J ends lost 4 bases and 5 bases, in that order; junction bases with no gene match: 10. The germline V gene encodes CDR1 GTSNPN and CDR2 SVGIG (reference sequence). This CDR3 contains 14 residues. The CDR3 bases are TGTGCCTGGATGATACGGGAGGGCATGAACGAGCAGTACTTC. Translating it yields CAWMIREGMNEQYF. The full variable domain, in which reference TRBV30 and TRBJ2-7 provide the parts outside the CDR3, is SQTIHQWPATLVQPVGSPLSLECTVEGTSNPNLYWYRQAAGRGLQLLFYSVGIGQISSEVPQNLSASRPQDRQFILSSKKLLLSDSGFYLCAWMIREGMNEQYFGPGTRLTVT.

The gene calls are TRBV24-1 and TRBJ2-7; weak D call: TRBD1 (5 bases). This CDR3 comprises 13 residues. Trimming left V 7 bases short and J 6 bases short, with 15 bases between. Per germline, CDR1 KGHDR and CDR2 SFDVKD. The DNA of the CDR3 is TGTGCCACCAGCAGGGCAGAGTTCGGCGAGCAGTACTTC. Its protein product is CATSRAEFGEQYF.

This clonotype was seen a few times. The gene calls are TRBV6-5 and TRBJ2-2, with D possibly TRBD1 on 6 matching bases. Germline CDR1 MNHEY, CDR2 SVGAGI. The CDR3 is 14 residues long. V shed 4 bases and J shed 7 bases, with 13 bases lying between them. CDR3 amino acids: CASSLGTSRGELFF. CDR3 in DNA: TGTGCCAGCAGTTTAGGGACATCCCGCGGGGAGCTGTTTTTT.

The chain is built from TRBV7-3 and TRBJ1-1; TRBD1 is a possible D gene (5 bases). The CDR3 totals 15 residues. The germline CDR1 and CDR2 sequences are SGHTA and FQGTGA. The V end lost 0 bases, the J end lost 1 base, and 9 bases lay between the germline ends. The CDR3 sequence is CASSLTQGRNTEAFF. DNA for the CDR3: TGTGCCAGCAGCTTAACGCAGGGCAGGAACACTGAAGCTTTCTTT.

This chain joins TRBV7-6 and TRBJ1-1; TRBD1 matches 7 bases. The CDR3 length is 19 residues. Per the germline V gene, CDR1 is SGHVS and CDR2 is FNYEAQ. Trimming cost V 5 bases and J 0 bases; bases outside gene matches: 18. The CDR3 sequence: CASSGNDREGGFMNTEAFF. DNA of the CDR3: TGTGCCAGCAGCGGAAATGACAGGGAAGGAGGGTTCATGAACACTGAAGCTTTCTTT. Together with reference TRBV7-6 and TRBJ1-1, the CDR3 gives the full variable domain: GAGVSQSPRYKVTKRGQDVALRCDPISGHVSLYWYRQALGQGPEFLTYFNYEAQQDKSGLPNDRFSAERPEGSISTLTIQRTEQRDSAMYRCASSGNDREGGFMNTEAFFGQGTRLTVV.

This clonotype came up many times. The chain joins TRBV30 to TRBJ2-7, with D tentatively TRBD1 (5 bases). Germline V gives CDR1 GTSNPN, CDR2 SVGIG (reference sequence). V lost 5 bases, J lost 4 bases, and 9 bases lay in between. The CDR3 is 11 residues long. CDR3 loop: CAWSQAYEQYF. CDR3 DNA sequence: TGTGCCTGGTCACAGGCTTACGAGCAGTACTTC.

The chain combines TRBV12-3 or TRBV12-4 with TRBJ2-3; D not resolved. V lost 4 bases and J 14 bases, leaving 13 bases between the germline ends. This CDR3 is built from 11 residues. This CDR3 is CASSSPAPPYF. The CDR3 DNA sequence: TGTGCCAGCAGTTCTCCGGCCCCCCCGTATTTT.

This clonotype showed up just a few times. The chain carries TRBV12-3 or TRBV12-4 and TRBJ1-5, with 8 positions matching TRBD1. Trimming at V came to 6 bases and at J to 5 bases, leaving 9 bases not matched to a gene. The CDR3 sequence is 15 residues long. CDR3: CASSSGGEADQPQHF. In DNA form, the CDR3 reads TGTGCCAGCAGCTCAGGGGGCGAGGCGGATCAGCCCCAGCATTTT.

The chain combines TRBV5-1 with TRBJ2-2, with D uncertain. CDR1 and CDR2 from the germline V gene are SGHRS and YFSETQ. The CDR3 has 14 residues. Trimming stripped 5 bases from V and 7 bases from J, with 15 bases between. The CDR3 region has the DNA TGCGCCAGCAGTTTTAGACTCGACGGCGGGGAGCTGTTTTTT. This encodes CASSFRLDGGELFF.

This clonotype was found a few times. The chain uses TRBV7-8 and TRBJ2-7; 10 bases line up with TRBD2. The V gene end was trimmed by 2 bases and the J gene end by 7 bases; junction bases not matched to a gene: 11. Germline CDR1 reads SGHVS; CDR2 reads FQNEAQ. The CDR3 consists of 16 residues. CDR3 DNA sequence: TGTGCCAGCAGCTTATCAATCCTAGCGGGGGCTTGGGAGCAGTACTTC. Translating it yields CASSLSILAGAWEQYF.

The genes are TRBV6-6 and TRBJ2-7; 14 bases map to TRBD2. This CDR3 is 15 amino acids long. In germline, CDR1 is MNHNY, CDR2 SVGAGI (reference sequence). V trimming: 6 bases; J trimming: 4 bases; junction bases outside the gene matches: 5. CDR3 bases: TGTGCCAGCAGACAGGGACTAGCGGGGGCATACGAGCAGTACTTC. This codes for CASRQGLAGAYEQYF.

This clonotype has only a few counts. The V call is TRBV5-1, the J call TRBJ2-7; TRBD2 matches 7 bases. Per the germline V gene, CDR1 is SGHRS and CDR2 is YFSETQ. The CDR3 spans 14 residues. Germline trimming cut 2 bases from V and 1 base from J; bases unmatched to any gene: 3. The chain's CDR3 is CASSFGEGSYEQYF. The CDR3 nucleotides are TGCGCCAGCAGCTTCGGGGAGGGGTCCTACGAGCAGTACTTC.

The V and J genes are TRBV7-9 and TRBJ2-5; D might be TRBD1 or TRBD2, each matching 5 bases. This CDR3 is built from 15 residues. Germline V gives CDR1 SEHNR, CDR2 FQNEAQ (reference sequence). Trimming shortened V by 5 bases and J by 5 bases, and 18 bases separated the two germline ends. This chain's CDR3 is CASSPPLQGAETQYF. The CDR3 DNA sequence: TGTGCCAGCAGCCCACCACTCCAGGGAGCGGAGACCCAGTACTTC.

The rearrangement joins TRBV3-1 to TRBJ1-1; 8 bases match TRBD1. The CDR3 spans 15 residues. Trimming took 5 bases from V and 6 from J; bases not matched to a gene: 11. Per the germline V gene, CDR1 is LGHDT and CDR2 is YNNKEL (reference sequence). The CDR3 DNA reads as TGTGCCAGCAGCTCGGCTGGACAGGGTTTGCCTGAAGCTTTCTTT. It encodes CASSSAGQGLPEAFF. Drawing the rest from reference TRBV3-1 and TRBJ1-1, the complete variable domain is DTAVSQTPKYLVTQMGNDKSIKCEQNLGHDTMYWYKQDSKKFLKIMFSYNNKELIINETVPNRFSPKSPDKAHLNLHINSLELGDSAVYFCASSSAGQGLPEAFFGQGTRLTVV.

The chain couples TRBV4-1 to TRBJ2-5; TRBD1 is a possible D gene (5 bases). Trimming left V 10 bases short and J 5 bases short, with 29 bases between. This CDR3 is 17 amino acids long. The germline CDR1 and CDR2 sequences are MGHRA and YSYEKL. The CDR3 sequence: CATAPHAGPGMIETQYF. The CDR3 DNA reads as TGCGCCACCGCGCCGCACGCCGGGCCAGGGATGATTGAGACCCAGTACTTC.

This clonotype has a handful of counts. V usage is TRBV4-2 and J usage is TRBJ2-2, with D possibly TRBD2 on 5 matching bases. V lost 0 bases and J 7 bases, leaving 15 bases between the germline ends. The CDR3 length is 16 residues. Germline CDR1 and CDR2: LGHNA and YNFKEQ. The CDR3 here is CASSQDRGILVGELFF. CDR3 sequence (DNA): TGTGCCAGCAGCCAAGATCGAGGGATACTAGTCGGGGAGCTGTTTTTT.

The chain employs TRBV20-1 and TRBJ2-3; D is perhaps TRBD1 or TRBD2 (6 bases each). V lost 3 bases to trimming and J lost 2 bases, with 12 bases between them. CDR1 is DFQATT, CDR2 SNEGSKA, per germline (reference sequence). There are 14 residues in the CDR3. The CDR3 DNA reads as TGCAGTGCTAGGAGGGGGGCGTACACAGATACGCAGTATTTT. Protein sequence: CSARRGAYTDTQYF.

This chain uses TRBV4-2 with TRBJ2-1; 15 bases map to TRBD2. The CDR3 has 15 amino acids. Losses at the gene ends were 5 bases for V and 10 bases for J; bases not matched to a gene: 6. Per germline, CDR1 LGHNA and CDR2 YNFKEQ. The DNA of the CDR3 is TGTGCCAGCAGCTTCGGGACTAGCGGGGGGATCGAGCAGTTCTTC. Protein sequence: CASSFGTSGGIEQFF.

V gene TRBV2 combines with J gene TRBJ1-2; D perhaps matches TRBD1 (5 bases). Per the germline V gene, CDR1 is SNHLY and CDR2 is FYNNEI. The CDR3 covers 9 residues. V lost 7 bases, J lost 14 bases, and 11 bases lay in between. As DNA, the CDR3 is TGTGCCAGCAAGACAGTAGAAACCTTC. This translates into CASKTVETF.

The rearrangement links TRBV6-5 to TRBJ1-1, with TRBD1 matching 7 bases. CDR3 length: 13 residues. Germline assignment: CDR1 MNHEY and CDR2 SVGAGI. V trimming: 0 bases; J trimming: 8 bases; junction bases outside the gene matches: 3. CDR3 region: CASSYSPTGEAFF. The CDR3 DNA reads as TGTGCCAGCAGTTACTCGCCGACAGGGGAAGCTTTCTTT.

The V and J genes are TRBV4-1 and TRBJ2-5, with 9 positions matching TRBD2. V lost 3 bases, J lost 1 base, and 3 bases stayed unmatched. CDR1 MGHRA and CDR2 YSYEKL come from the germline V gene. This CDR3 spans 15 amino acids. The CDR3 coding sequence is TGCGCCAGCAGCCATCCGACTAGCGGCCAAGAGACCCAGTACTTC. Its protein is CASSHPTSGQETQYF.

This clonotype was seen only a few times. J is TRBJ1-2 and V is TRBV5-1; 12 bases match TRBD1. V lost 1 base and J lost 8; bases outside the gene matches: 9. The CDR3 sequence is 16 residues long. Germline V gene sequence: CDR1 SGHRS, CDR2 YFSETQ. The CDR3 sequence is CASSLLSGQGARGYTF. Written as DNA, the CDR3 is TGCGCCAGCAGCTTGTTATCGGGACAGGGGGCACGAGGCTACACCTTC.

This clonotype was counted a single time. The CDR3 spells CAWSPGQGLNQPQHF. The DNA for the CDR3 is TGTGCCTGGAGCCCGGGACAGGGATTAAATCAGCCCCAGCATTTT. This rearrangement joins TRBV30 to TRBJ1-5; 9 nucleotides line up with TRBD1. This CDR3 spans 15 amino acids. The ends lost 3 bases at V and 4 bases at J; junction bases unmatched: 7. The germline CDR1 and CDR2 sequences are GTSNPN and SVGIG (reference sequence).